Listed below are T cell receptor beta chains from one sample, sequenced in a study of response to subunit inactivated influenza vaccine. Each CDR3 protein is one row after TCRdb ran MiXCR on the RT-PCR reads. Among about 570,000 distinct CDR3 sequences listed, approximately 10% were seen once. The data were also submitted as part of a second study, on T cells expressing NK-cell markers.

Sequenced material: PBMCs from blood, taken on the day of vaccination. The receptor source for this set is a middle-aged man who received an inactivated influenza vaccine. The CDR3 runs from the conserved cysteine through the conserved F or W. Fields, in order: clone size, J gene, V gene, D gene, CDR3 protein, CDR3 DNA. D genes are given only for firm matches. Part of the rows lack a size; the others show once, few, many or a class for expanded clones.

.,TRBJ2-2,TRBV5-1,TRBD1,CASSSGQLTGELFF,TGCGCCAGCAGCTCGGGACAGCTCACCGGGGAGCTGTTTTTT
.,TRBJ2-5,TRBV20-1,.,CSARDQGRHTGRETQYF,TGCAGTGCTAGAGATCAAGGTCGACACACGGGCCGGGAGACCCAGTACTTC
.,TRBJ1-4,TRBV28,TRBD1,CASRSDRGVEKLFF,TGTGCCAGCAGATCAGACAGGGGAGTTGAAAAACTGTTTTTT
few,TRBJ2-2,TRBV6-5,.,CASSYSGTVLTGELFF,TGTGCCAGCAGTTACTCAGGGACTGTCCTCACCGGGGAGCTGTTTTTT
few,TRBJ2-1,TRBV7-8,TRBD2,CASSLASSGSFYNEQFF,TGTGCCAGCAGCTTAGCTTCTAGCGGGAGTTTCTACAATGAGCAGTTCTTC
few,TRBJ2-3,TRBV10-1,.,CASSENAGPLPGTQYF,TGCGCCAGCAGTGAAAACGCAGGGCCCCTGCCTGGTACGCAGTATTTT
.,TRBJ2-1,TRBV24-1,TRBD2,CATSDRSGSINEQFF,TGTGCCACCAGTGACCGTAGCGGGAGTATTAATGAGCAGTTCTTC
few,TRBJ2-7,TRBV27,TRBD2,CASSLLTSGGSYEQYF,TGTGCCAGCAGCCTATTGACTAGCGGGGGATCCTACGAGCAGTACTTC
many,TRBJ2-3,TRBV20-1,TRBD2,CSAQKEPGLAKPGGTDTQYF,TGCAGTGCTCAAAAGGAGCCGGGACTAGCGAAACCTGGAGGCACAGATACGCAGTATTTT
few,TRBJ2-3,TRBV12-3/TRBV12-4,TRBD2,CASNPGTSGGAGFDTQYF,TGTGCCAGCAATCCCGGGACTAGCGGGGGGGCCGGTTTTGATACGCAGTATTTT
.,TRBJ2-5,TRBV20-1,.,CSASRGSETQYF,TGCAGTGCTAGTCGGGGGTCAGAGACCCAGTACTTC
few,TRBJ2-3,TRBV20-1,TRBD2,CSATGLAPDTQYF,TGCAGTGCTACCGGACTAGCGCCAGATACGCAGTATTTT
.,TRBJ1-2,TRBV18,.,CASSPGRTVYGYTF,TGTGCCAGCTCACCCGGAAGGACAGTCTATGGCTACACCTTC
.,TRBJ2-7,TRBV28,.,CASSWDMGEYEQYF,TGTGCCAGCAGTTGGGACATGGGGGAGTACGAGCAGTACTTC
.,TRBJ2-7,TRBV4-2,.,CASSPRQATYEQYF,TGTGCCAGCAGCCCACGACAGGCCACCTACGAGCAGTACTTC
few,TRBJ2-2,TRBV3-1,.,CASSQGRITGELFF,TGTGCCAGCAGCCAGGGCCGGATCACCGGGGAGCTGTTTTTT
many,TRBJ2-7,TRBV5-6,TRBD2,CASSLAAGGLYEQYF,TGTGCCAGCAGCTTGGCCGCGGGGGGCCTTTACGAGCAGTACTTC
many,TRBJ2-1,TRBV5-1,.,CASSLDGPRLGEQFF,TGCGCCAGCAGCTTGGACGGTCCACGCCTAGGTGAGCAGTTCTTC
.,TRBJ2-3,TRBV20-1,TRBD1,CSARALSTGFPDTQYF,TGCAGTGCTAGAGCCCTCTCGACAGGGTTCCCAGATACGCAGTATTTT
few,TRBJ2-5,TRBV20-1,TRBD2,CSALLAGEETQYF,TGCAGTGCCCTACTGGCGGGGGAAGAGACCCAGTACTTC
many,TRBJ1-5,TRBV20-1,TRBD1,CSATQGARQPQHF,TGCAGTGCTACACAGGGGGCGCGTCAGCCCCAGCATTTT
few,TRBJ1-4,TRBV5-5,.,CASTKTGGEEKLFF,TGTGCCAGCACAAAGACGGGGGGGGAAGAAAAACTGTTTTTT
few,TRBJ1-5,TRBV6-5,TRBD1,CASSYSGTARQPQHF,TGTGCCAGCAGTTACTCGGGGACAGCTCGGCAGCCCCAGCATTTT
.,TRBJ2-5,TRBV18,TRBD2,CASSPLSQREGLETQYF,TGTGCCAGCTCACCCTTATCCCAGCGGGAGGGCCTTGAGACCCAGTACTTC